The present TCR beta chain was sequenced within a study of spatial heterogeneity in lung cancer. Overall study results and limits: How many expanded intratumoral alpha and beta TCRs were present tracked the tumor mutation count, which was a count of nonsynonymous mutations.

Regarding time point: sample taken at primary tumor resection. In this sample, this clonotype turned up a few times. The antigen is not known. This beta chain slipped into a library made for alpha chains as a stray read, so its size is not meaningful. TCRdb fed the 5' RACE reads into MiXCR, producing one record per CDR3 protein. The repertoire holds about 18,000 distinct CDR3 sequences, with approximately 9.5% as singletons. Germline lookup yields CDR1 SGHTA and CDR2 FQGNSA. V dropped 5 bases and J dropped 6; count of bases not matched to a gene: 3. There are 12 residues in the CDR3. J is TRBJ1-1 and V is TRBV7-2; 7 nucleotides line up with TRBD1. This receptor was taken from a female donor with early-stage non-small cell lung cancer. The material was lung tumor tissue, obtained at surgery. The CDR3 sequence: CASSTDRSEAFF. Here the CDR3 DNA reads TGTGCCAGCAGCACGGACAGGTCTGAAGCTTTCTTT.